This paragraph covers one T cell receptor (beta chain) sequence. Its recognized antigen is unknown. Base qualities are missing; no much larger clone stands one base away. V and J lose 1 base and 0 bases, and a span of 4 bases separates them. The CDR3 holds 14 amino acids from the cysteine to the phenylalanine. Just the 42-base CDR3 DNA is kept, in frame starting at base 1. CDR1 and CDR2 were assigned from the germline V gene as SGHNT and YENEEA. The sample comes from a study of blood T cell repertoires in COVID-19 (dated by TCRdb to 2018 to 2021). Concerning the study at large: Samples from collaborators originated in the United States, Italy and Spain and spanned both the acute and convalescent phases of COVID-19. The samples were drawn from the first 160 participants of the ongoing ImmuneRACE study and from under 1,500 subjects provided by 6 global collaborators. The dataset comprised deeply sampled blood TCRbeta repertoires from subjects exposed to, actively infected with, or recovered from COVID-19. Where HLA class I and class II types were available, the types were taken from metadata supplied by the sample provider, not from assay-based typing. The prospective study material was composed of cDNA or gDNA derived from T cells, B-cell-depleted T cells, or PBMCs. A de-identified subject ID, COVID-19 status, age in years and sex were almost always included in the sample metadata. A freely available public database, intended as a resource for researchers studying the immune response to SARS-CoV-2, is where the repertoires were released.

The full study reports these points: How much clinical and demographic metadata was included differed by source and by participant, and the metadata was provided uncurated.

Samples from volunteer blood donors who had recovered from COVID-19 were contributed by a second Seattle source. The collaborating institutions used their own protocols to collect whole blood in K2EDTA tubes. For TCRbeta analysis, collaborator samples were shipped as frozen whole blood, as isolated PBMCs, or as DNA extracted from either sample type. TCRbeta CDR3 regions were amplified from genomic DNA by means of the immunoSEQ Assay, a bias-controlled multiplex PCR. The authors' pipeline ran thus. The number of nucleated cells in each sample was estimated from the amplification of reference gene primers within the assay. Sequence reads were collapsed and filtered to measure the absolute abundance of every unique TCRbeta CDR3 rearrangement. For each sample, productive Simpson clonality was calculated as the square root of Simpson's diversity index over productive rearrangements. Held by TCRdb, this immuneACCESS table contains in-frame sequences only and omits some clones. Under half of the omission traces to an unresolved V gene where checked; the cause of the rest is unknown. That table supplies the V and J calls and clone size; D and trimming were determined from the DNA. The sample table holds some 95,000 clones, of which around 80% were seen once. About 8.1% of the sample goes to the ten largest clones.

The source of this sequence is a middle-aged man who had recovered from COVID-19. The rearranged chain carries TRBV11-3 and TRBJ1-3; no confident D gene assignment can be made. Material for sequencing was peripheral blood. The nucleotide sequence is TGTGCCAGCAGCTTAGGGGCCTCTGGAAACACCATATATTTT. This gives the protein CASSLGASGNTIYF.